The clone carrying this TCR beta chain was found once. This record belongs to a study of blood T cell repertoires in COVID-19. TCRdb's table, derived via immunoSEQ multiplex PCR, lists solely in-frame clones and lacks some. The sample records 85,000 to 120,000 clones, approximately 86% being singletons. Germline assignment: CDR1 KGHDR and CDR2 SFDVKD. Trimming stripped 3 bases from V and 5 bases from J, with 12 bases between. The CDR3 length is 14 residues. This TCR was sampled from a man aged 45-60 years with active or convalescent COVID-19. The specimen was peripheral blood. V usage is TRBV24-1 and J usage is TRBJ2-5; D possibly corresponds to TRBD1 (6 bases). The CDR3 DNA sequence: TGTGCCACCAGTGATGGGGACAAACCGGAGACCCAGTACTTC. This encodes CATSDGDKPETQYF.